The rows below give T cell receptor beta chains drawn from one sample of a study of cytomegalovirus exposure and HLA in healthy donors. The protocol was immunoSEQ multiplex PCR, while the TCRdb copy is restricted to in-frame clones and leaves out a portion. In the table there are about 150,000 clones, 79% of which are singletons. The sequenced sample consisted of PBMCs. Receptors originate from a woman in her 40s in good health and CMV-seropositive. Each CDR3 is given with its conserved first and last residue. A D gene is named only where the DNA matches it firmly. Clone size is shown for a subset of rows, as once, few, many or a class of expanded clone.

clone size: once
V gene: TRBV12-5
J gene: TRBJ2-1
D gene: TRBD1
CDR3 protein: CANQIAGGRGNEQFF
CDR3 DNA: TGTGCTAATCAAATTGCAGGGGGCAGGGGCAATGAGCAGTTCTTC

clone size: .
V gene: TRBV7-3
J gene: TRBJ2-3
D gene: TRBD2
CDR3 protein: CASSALAGGLDTQYF
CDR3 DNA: TGTGCCAGCAGCGCGTTAGCGGGGGGTCTCGATACGCAGTATTTT

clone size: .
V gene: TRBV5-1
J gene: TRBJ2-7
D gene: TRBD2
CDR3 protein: CASSGTSFDEQYF
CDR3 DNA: TGCGCCAGCAGTGGGACTAGCTTTGACGAGCAGTACTTC

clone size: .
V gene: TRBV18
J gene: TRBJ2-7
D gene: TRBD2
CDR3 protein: CASSPRLAGREQYF
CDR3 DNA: TGTGCCAGCTCACCACGGCTAGCGGGGCGCGAGCAGTACTTC

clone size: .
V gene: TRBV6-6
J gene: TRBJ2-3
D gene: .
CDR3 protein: CASSYSGAGGTDTQYF
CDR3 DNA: TGTGCCAGCAGTTACTCGGGGGCCGGTGGCACAGATACGCAGTATTTT

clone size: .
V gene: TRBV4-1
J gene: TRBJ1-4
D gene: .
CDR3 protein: CASSPYSSRGNEKLFF
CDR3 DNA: TGCGCCAGCAGCCCCTATAGTAGCAGGGGAAATGAAAAACTGTTTTTT

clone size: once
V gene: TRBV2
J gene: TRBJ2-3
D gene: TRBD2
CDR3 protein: CASSETAGEYTQYF
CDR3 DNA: TGTGCCAGCAGTGAGACAGCGGGGGAATATACGCAGTATTTT

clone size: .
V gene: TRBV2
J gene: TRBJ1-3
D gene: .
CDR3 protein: CATKKAVISGNTIYF
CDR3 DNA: TGTGCCACCAAAAAGGCGGTCATCTCTGGAAACACCATATATTTT

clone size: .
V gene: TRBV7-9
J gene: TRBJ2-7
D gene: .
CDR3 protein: CASSPEGEASTYEQYF
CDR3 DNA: TGTGCCAGCAGCCCGGAGGGAGAAGCGTCGACCTACGAGCAGTACTTC

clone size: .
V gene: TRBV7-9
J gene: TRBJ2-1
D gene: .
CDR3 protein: CSSSPTWGGLKNEQFF
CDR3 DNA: TGTTCCAGCAGCCCTACTTGGGGGGGCCTAAAGAATGAGCAGTTCTTC

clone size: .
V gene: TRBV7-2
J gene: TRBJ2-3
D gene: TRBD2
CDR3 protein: CASSVGLAGGWADTQYF
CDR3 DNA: TGTGCCAGCAGCGTCGGACTAGCGGGGGGGTGGGCAGATACGCAGTATTTT

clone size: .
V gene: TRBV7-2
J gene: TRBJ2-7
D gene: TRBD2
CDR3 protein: CASSFLVAGSNEQYF
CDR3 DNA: TGTGCCAGCAGCTTCCTTGTAGCGGGAAGTAACGAGCAGTACTTC

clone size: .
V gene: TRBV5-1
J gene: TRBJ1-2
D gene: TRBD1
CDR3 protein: CASSLVDRVYTF
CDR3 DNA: TGCGCCAGCAGCTTGGTTGACAGGGTATACACCTTC

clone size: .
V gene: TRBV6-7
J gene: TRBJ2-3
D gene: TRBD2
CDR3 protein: CASSPTSGHTDTQYF
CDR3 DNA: TGTGCCAGCAGCCCGACTAGCGGTCACACAGATACGCAGTATTTT

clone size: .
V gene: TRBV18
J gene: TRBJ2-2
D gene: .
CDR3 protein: CASSPSAGFDTGELFF
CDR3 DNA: TGTGCCAGCTCACCCTCCGCGGGGTTCGACACCGGGGAGCTGTTTTTT

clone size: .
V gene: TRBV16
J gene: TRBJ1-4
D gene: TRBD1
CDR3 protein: CASSQWRRITGGADRTNEKLFF
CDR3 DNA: TGTGCCAGCAGCCAATGGCGGAGGATAACAGGGGGCGCGGATCGGACTAATGAAAAACTGTTTTTT

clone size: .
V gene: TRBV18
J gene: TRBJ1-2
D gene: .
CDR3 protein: CASSPPGSLRVDGYTF
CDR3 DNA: TGTGCCAGCTCACCACCGGGCAGTCTCCGTGTCGATGGCTACACCTTC

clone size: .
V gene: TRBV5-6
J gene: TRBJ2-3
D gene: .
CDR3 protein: CASSIGTPGTDTQYF
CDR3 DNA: TGTGCCAGCAGCATCGGGACACCTGGGACAGATACGCAGTATTTT

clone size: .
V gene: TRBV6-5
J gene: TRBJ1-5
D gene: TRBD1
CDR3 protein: CASSLTGGDNQPQHF
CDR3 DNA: TGTGCCAGCAGTTTGACAGGGGGAGACAATCAGCCCCAGCATTTT

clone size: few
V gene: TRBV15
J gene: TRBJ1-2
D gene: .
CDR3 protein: CATSRDRTRIGYTF
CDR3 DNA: TGTGCCACCAGCAGAGATCGAACGCGGATCGGCTACACCTTC

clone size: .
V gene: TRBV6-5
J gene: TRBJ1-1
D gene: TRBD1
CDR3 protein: CASRGQSNTEAFF
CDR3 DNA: TGTGCCAGCAGGGGACAGAGTAACACTGAAGCTTTCTTT

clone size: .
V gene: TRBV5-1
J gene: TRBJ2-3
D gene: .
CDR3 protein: CASTGTSDTQYF
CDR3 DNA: TGCGCCAGCACCGGGACTTCGGATACGCAGTATTTT

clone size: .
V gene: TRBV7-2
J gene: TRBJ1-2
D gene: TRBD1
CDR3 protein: CASSPRQGGYTF
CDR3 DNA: TGTGCCAGCAGCCCCCGACAGGGAGGCTACACCTTC

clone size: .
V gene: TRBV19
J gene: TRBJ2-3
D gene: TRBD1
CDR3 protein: CASSSSTGGRFSGTDTQYF
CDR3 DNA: TGTGCCAGTAGTTCCTCGACAGGGGGCAGGTTTAGCGGCACAGATACGCAGTATTTT

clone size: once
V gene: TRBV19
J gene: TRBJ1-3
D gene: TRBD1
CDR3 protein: CASSIEGATGNTIYF
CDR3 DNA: TGTGCCAGTAGTATCGAGGGGGCGACTGGAAACACCATATATTTT

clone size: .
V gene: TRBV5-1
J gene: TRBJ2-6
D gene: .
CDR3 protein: CASSPDRPGANVLTF
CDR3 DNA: TGCGCCAGCAGCCCGGACAGACCTGGGGCCAACGTCCTGACTTTC

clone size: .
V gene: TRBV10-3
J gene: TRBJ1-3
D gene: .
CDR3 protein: CAISDSVSGNTIYF
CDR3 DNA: TGTGCCATCAGCGACAGCGTCTCTGGAAACACCATATATTTT

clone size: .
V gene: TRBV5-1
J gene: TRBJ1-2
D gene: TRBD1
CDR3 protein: CASSLTGEFGYTF
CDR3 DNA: TGCGCCAGCAGCCTAACAGGGGAATTCGGCTACACCTTC

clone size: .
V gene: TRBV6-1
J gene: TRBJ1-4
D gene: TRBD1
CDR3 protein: CASSEENPGTAREKLFF
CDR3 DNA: TGTGCCAGCAGTGAAGAAAATCCTGGGACAGCGAGAGAAAAACTGTTTTTT

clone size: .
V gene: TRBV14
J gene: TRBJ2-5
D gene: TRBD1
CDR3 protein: CASSQEPPPRGRREETQYF
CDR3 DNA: TGTGCCAGCAGCCAAGAGCCACCACCCAGGGGGCGCCGTGAAGAGACCCAGTACTTC

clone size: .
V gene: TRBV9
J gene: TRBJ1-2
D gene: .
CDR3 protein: CASSPGGPLGYTF
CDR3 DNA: TGTGCCAGCAGCCCTGGAGGGCCTCTTGGCTACACCTTC

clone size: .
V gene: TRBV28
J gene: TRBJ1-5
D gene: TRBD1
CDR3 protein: CASSLSQGAGNQPQHF
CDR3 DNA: TGTGCCAGCAGTTTATCACAGGGGGCGGGCAATCAGCCCCAGCATTTT